One sample yielded the 8 T cell receptor beta chains listed below, sequenced in a study of T cell repertoires in cytomegalovirus infection. TCRdb ran MiXCR on the reads and lists one entry per CDR3 protein. Of about 830,000 distinct CDR3 sequences in the sample, around a third were seen once. Their cognate antigens are unknown. Sample: cultured CD8+ T cells from PBMCs, taken from culture after CMV antigen stimulation. These receptors came from a human donor in good health (CMV status not recorded). Some clones in this sample may be carry-over from other donors' samples.

This clonotype turned up a few times. This rearrangement joins TRBV18 to TRBJ2-1; weak D call: TRBD1 (5 bases). The CDR3 is 14 amino acids. CDR1 is KGHSH and CDR2 is LQKENI in the germline V gene. The V end lost 3 bases, the J end lost 8 bases, and 14 bases lay between the germline ends. CDR3 in amino acids: CASSPQGKVDEQFF. DNA for the CDR3: TGTGCCAGCTCACCCCAGGGTAAGGTGGATGAGCAGTTCTTC.

V is TRBV24-1 and J is TRBJ1-5; D ambiguous. This CDR3 has 11 amino acids. V lost 9 bases to trimming and J lost 7 bases, with 9 bases between them. In germline, CDR1 is KGHDR, CDR2 SFDVKD. The CDR3 nucleotides are TGTGCCACCCTAGTGACGCAGCCCCAGCATTTT. The encoded protein is CATLVTQPQHF.

The chain links TRBV7-6 to TRBJ1-1; the match to TRBD1 covers 8 bases. J lost 3 bases, V lost 5 bases, and 11 bases had no gene match. The V gene's germline CDR1 is SGHVS and CDR2 FNYEAQ. This CDR3 region has 16 residues. The CDR3 reads CASSLPRQGIDTEAFF. The CDR3, as DNA: TGTGCCAGCAGCCTCCCCCGACAGGGGATCGACACTGAAGCTTTCTTT.

The chain uses TRBV10-3 and TRBJ1-6, with D unclear. V lost 6 bases and J lost 6, with 18 bases in between. The CDR3 contains 16 residues. Germline-derived CDR1 and CDR2 are ENHRY and SYGVKD. CDR3 residues: CAIRTFEGSGNSPLHF. The CDR3 nucleotides are TGTGCCATCAGGACTTTCGAAGGGTCCGGTAATTCACCCCTCCACTTT.

The table lists this clonotype with a few counts. The chain links TRBV7-9 to TRBJ2-4; 9 bases match TRBD1. The CDR3 has 18 amino acids. Germline values: CDR1 SEHNR, CDR2 FQNEAQ (reference sequence). V trimming: 3 bases; J trimming: 0 bases; junction bases outside the gene matches: 9. The CDR3 bases are TGTGCCAGCAGCTTCGGACAGGGGCGAATTCTAGCCAAAAACATTCAGTACTTC. This sequence encodes CASSFGQGRILAKNIQYF.

In this sample, this clonotype turned up many times. This rearrangement joins TRBV7-9 to TRBJ2-5, with 11 bases identical to TRBD2. Germline trimming cut 5 bases from V and 1 base from J; bases unmatched to any gene: 3. Per germline, CDR1 SEHNR and CDR2 FQNEAQ (reference sequence). This CDR3 is built from 15 residues. This CDR3 is CASSPSGGFQETQYF. CDR3 DNA sequence: TGTGCCAGCAGCCCTAGCGGGGGGTTCCAAGAGACCCAGTACTTC.

In the case of this clonotype: A read error may be the cause here, since a much bigger clone is one base away. The chain uses TRBV7-2 and TRBJ1-3; D not resolved. Germline V CDR1 and CDR2: SGHTA, FQGNSA. The CDR3 totals 15 residues. The ends were cut back, 5 bases at V and 4 bases at J, with 15 bases in the middle. The CDR3 DNA reads as TGTGCCAGCAGCCGGGAACACCTTAGCGGAAACACCATATATTTT. It specifies CASSREHLSGNTIYF.

The chain has TRBV12-3 or TRBV12-4 and TRBJ2-5; 9 bases fit TRBD1. The CDR3 covers 16 residues. V shed 6 bases and J 1 base; nucleotides not matched to a gene: 9. This CDR3 reads CASSWTGEVGQETQYF. The CDR3 coding sequence is TGTGCCAGCAGCTGGACAGGGGAAGTGGGCCAAGAGACCCAGTACTTC.